This record concerns one TCR beta chain sequence. The antigen is not known. This sample is drawn from a study of identical twins. Study results and limitations: High-abundance cord blood beta clonotypes had fewer insertions; memory repertoires showed none. Twin-shared out-of-frame alpha sequences showed excess low generation probability.

Template switching, a step in the protocol, added a universal primer site, and cDNA carried unique molecular identifiers. TCRdb processed the 5' RACE reads anew with MiXCR; each CDR3 protein has one entry. The data contain about 530,000 distinct CDR3 sequences, around 15% of them singletons. The sample was also linked to a second study, of yellow fever vaccine responses in identical twins.

Sequenced material: CD4+ T cells sorted from blood. The sequence was obtained from a woman in her late teens or twenties in good health.

Here the CDR3 reads CASSEGEGIKNIQYF. DNA of the CDR3: TGTGCCAGCAGTGAAGGGGAGGGTATCAAAAACATTCAGTACTTC. This chain joins TRBV2 and TRBJ2-4, with 7 nucleotides matching TRBD2. In germline, CDR1 is SNHLY, CDR2 FYNNEI. The CDR3 has 15 residues. Trimming cost V 1 base and J 3 bases; bases outside gene matches: 3.